This T cell receptor (beta chain) was retrieved from a study of OX40 agonist ivuxolimab in advanced cancers. Profiling relied on immunoSEQ multiplex PCR, and the TCRdb table lists in-frame clones only, not all of them. This sample yields 55,000 to 80,000 clones, of which 84% are seen a single time; over 2% belongs to the top ten. This clone was recorded only once. Deletions cut 2 bases from V and 6 bases from J, with 9 bases between. CDR3 length equals 13 residues. The germline V gene encodes CDR1 SGHKS and CDR2 YYEKEE (reference sequence). The material sequenced was CD4+ or CD8+ T cells sorted from blood, taken in a trial of the OX40 agonist ivuxolimab. This clonotype originated in an adult with an advanced solid tumor such as melanoma, head and neck, liver or kidney cancer. This rearrangement joins TRBV5-5 to TRBJ2-1; no reliable D call. CDR3 sequence reads: CASSLSIGNEQFF. In nucleotides, the CDR3 is TGTGCCAGCAGCTTAAGTATAGGCAATGAGCAGTTCTTC. Using reference TRBV5-5 and TRBJ2-1 for the parts outside the CDR3, the full variable domain is DAGVTQSPTHLIKTRGQQVTLRCSPISGHKSVSWYQQVLGQGPQFIFQYYEKEERGRGNFPDRFSARQFPNYSSELNVNALLLGDSALYLCASSLSIGNEQFFGPGTRLTVL.